This TCR beta chain was obtained from a study of OX40 agonist ivuxolimab in advanced cancers. Study-wide context: Cancers in dose escalation were hepatocellular, melanoma, renal cell and head and neck.

This CDR3 contains 16 residues. V lost 6 bases, J lost 5 bases, and 10 bases stayed unmatched. The V gene's germline CDR1 is MNHNY and CDR2 SVGAGI (reference sequence). The method was immunoSEQ multiplex PCR; TCRdb's version includes in-frame clones alone and lacks a portion of them. The sample holds over 100,000 clones; 80% to 95% are singletons and the top ten take about 0.14%. The J gene is TRBJ2-5, the V gene TRBV6-6, with 12 bases aligning to TRBD2. Specimen: CD4+ or CD8+ T cells sorted from blood, collected in a trial of the OX40 agonist ivuxolimab. The sequence was obtained from an adult with an advanced solid tumor such as melanoma, head and neck, liver or kidney cancer. Written as DNA, the CDR3 is TGTGCCAGCAGCCTTCGACTAGCGGGGGCGGGGGAGACCCAGTACTTC. Its protein product is CASSLRLAGAGETQYF.